This entry is about one T cell receptor (beta chain). The antigen is unknown. This specimen comes from a study of monozygotic twins with inflammatory bowel disease. Overall study findings and caveats: Repertoire similarity did not differ between concordant and discordant twins, possibly owing to limited power. Distinction of different T cell subtypes was not possible. Fewer shared clonotypes with others were found in IBD patients than in healthy twins, especially with disease activity.

After skipping T cell sorting, the authors isolated total RNA from whole blood. CDR1 and CDR2 from the germline V gene are SGHTS and YDEGEE. CDR3 size: 14 residues. TCRdb re-analyzed the 5' RACE reads; it lists each CDR3 protein once, without DNA. The sample data list a few hundred thousand distinct CDR3 sequences. The specimen sequenced was blood. The TCR was taken from a human donor with ulcerative colitis or Crohn's disease, or a healthy co-twin of an affected twin (not recorded which). This chain joins TRBV5-8 and TRBJ1-4. The CDR3 protein is CASSSGTLNEKLFF.